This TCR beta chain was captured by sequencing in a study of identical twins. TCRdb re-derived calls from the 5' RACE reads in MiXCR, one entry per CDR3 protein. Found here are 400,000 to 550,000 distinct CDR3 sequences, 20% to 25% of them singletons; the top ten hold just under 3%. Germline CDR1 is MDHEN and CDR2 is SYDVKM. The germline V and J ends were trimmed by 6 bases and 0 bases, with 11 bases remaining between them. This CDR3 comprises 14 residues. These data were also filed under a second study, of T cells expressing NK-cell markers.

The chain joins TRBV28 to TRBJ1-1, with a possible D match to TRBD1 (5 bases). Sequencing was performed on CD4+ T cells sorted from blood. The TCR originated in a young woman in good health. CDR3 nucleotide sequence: TGTGCCAGCAGATCGGGAGGGGTGAACACTGAAGCTTTCTTT. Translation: CASRSGGVNTEAFF.